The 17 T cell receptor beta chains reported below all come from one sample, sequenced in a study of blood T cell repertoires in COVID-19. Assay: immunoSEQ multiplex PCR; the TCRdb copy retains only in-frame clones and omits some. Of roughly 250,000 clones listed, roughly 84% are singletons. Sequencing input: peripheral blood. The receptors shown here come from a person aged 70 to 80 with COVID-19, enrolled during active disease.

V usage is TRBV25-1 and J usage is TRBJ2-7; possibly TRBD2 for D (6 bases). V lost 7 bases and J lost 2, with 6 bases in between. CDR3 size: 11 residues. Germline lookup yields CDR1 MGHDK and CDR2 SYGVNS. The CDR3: CASTGAYEQYF. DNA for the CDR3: TGTGCCAGCACGGGGGCCTACGAGCAGTACTTC.

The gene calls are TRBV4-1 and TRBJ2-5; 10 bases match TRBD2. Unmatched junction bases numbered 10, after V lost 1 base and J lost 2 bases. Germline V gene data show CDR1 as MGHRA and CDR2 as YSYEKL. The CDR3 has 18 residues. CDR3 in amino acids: CASSQVLRASGGQETQYF. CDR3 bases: TGCGCCAGCAGCCAAGTACTGAGGGCTAGCGGGGGACAAGAGACCCAGTACTTC.

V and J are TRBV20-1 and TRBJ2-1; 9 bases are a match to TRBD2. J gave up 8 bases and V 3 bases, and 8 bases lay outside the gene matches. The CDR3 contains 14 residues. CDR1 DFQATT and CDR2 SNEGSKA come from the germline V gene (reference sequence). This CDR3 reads CSASALAGTYEQFF. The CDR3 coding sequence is TGCAGTGCTAGTGCTCTAGCGGGAACCTATGAGCAGTTCTTC.

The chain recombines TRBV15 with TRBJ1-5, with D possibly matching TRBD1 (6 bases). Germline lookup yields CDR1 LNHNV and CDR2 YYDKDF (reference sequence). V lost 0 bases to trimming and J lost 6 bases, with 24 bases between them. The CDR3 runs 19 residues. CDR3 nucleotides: TGTGCCACCAGCAGAGACCCCTTTCAGGGGTCTGTGTTTAGTCAGCCCCAGCATTTT. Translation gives CATSRDPFQGSVFSQPQHF.

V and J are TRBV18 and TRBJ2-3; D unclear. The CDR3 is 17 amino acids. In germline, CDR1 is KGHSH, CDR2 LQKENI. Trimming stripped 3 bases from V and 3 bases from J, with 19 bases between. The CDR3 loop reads CASSPGVHGFGTDTQYF. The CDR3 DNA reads TGTGCCAGCTCACCCGGTGTACACGGATTCGGGACAGATACGCAGTATTTT.

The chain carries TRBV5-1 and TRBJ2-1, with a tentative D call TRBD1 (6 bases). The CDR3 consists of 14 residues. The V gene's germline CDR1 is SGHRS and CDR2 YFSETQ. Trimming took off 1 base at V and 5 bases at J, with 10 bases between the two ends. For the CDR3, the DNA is TGCGCCAGCAGCTTGAGACAGGCCAACAATGAGCAGTTCTTC. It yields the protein CASSLRQANNEQFF.

The CDR3 loop is CASRRDRAHEQYF. The CDR3 bases are TGTGCCAGCAGGCGTGACAGGGCCCACGAGCAGTACTTC. This chain joins TRBV14 and TRBJ2-7; 7 nucleotides match TRBD1. Germline V lookup: CDR1 SGHDN, CDR2 FVKESK. V lost 6 bases and J lost 5; bases outside the gene matches: 7. This CDR3 has 13 amino acids.

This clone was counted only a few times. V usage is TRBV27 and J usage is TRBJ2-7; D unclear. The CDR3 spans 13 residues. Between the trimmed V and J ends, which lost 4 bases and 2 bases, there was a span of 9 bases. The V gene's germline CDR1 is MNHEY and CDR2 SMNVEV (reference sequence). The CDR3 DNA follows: TGTGCCAGCAGTTCCCGGTATGCCTACGAGCAGTACTTC. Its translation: CASSSRYAYEQYF.

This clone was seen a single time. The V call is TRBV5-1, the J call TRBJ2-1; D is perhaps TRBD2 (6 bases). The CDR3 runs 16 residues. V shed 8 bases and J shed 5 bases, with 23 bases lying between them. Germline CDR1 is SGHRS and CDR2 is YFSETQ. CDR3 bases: TGCGCCAGTCCAGAAACCGGACTAAATATAAACAATGAGCAGTTCTTC. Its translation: CASPETGLNINNEQFF.

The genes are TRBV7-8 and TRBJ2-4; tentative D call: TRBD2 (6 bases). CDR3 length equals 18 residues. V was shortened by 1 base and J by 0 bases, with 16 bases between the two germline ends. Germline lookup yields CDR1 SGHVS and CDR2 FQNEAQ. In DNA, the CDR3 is TGTGCCAGCAGCTTAGGTATTAGCGGACTTTTAGCCAAAAACATTCAGTACTTC. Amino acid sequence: CASSLGISGLLAKNIQYF.

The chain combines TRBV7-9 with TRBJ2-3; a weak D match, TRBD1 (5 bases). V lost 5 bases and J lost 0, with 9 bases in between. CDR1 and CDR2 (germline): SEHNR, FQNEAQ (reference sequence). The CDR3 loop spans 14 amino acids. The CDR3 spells CASSPTASTDTQYF. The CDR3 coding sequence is TGTGCCAGCAGCCCGACAGCTAGCACAGATACGCAGTATTTT.

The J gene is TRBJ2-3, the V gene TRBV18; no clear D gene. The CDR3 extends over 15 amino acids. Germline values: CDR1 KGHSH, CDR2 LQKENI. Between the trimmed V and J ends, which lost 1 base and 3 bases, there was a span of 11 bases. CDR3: CASSPLTGATDTQYF. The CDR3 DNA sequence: TGTGCCAGCTCACCACTAACGGGTGCTACAGATACGCAGTATTTT. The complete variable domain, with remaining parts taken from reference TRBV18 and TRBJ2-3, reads NAGVMQNPRHLVRRRGQEARLRCSPMKGHSHVYWYRQLPEEGLKFMVYLQKENIIDESGMPKERFSAEFPKEGPSILRIQQVVRGDSAAYFCASSPLTGATDTQYFGPGTRLTVL.

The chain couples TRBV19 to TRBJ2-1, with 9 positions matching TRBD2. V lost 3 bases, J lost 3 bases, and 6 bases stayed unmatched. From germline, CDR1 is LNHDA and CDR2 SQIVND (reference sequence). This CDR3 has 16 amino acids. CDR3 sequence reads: CASSIMGGRGYNEQFF. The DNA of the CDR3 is TGTGCCAGTAGTATTATGGGCGGGAGGGGCTACAATGAGCAGTTCTTC.

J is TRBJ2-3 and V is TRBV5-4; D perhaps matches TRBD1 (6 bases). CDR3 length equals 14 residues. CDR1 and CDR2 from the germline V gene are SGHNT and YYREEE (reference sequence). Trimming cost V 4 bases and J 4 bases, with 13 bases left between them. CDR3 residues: CASSDGQRPDTQYF. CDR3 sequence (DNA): TGTGCCAGCAGCGACGGACAGAGACCAGATACGCAGTATTTT.

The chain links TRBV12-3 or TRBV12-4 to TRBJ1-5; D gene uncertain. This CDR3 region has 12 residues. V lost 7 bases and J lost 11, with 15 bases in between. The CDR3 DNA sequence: TGTGCCAGCACTCTCAGCGGCTCCACCCAGCATTTT. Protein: CASTLSGSTQHF.

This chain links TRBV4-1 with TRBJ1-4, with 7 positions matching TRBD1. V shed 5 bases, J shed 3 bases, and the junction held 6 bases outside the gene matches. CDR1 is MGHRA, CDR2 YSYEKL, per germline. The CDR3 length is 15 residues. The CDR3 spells CASSAGTVPNEKLFF. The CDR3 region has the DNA TGCGCCAGCAGCGCAGGGACAGTTCCTAATGAAAAACTGTTTTTT.

Here the CDR3 DNA reads TGCAGTGCTAGTCCCTCCTCTACGGTGCAGTACTTC. It specifies CSASPSSTVQYF. This chain joins TRBV20-1 and TRBJ2-7; D unclear. The V gene's germline CDR1 is DFQATT and CDR2 SNEGSKA (reference sequence). V was clipped by 3 bases and J by 9 bases, with 15 bases between them. The CDR3 has 12 amino acids.